This entry features one T cell receptor beta chain sequence. Its antigen is currently unknown. The CDR3 spans 13 residues. Germline V gene data show CDR1 as GTSNPN and CDR2 as SVGIG (reference sequence). V lost 1 base and J lost 3, with 7 bases in between. This record belongs to a study of vaccination and CD4 T cells after COVID-19. Overall study: In the convalescent cohort, there were six males and four females, two of them Hispanic. Notes on the study in general: Convalescent patients' vaccine-specific clones were spike mono-reactive in 304 of 307 cases.

Treatment described: roughly ten-day PBMC culture with coronavirus spike peptide pools or control peptides (ViraFEST assay). Once peptide pools had expanded antigen-specific T cells, ViraFEST sequenced TCRs. Cultures of PBMCs, a few million per well, were set up with roughly 9.1 IU/ml IL-2 and about 9.7 ug/ml peptide pools. Oncomine TCR Beta short-read sequencing was applied to DNA from cultured CD4+ T cells. A single record per CDR3 protein comes from TCRdb applying MiXCR to the PCR reads. The top ten clones hold approximately 15% of a sample with around 4,000 distinct CDR3 sequences, roughly 20% of them seen once.

The source is a human donor who had recovered from COVID-19. The rearrangement uses TRBV30 and TRBJ1-5; D is possibly TRBD1 (5 bases). Sequences were obtained from CD4+ T cells from blood, cultured in vitro. CDR3 in amino acids: CAWSGGINQPQHF. In nucleotides, the CDR3 is TGTGCCTGGAGTGGGGGGATCAATCAGCCCCAGCATTTT.